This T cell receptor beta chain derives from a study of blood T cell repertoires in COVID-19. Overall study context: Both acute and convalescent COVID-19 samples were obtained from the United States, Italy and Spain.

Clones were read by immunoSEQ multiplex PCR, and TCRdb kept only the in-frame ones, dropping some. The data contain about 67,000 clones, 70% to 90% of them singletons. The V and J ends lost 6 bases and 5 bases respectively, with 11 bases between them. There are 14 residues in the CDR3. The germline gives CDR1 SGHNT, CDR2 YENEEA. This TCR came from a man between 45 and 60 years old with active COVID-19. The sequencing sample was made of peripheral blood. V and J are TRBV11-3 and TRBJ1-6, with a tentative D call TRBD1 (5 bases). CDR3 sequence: CASRTSRDNSPLHF. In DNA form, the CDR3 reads TGTGCCAGCAGAACTTCCAGGGATAATTCACCCCTCCACTTT.